Listed here are 24 T cell receptor beta chains from one sample, sequenced in a study of shared clonotypes between healthy human individuals. The repertoire was sequenced with immunoSEQ multiplex PCR; TCRdb's copy has only in-frame clones and lacks some. The sample includes about 320,000 clones, roughly 91% of them seen just once. The specimen was memory CD8+ T cells sorted from blood. The sample's subset: CD45RO+ cells pooled with CCR7-negative TemRA cells. The receptors originated from a man aged 18-30 years in good health.

The chain carries TRBV10-1 and TRBJ2-5, with 8 bases fitting TRBD2. Trimming cost V 2 bases and J 2 bases; bases outside gene matches: 1. CDR3 size: 14 residues. Per germline, CDR1 WNHNN and CDR2 SYGVQD (reference sequence). CDR3 DNA: TGCGCCAGCAGTGAGACGGGAGGGCAAGAGACCCAGTACTTC. Its protein product is CASSETGGQETQYF.

This clone has just one count. Other DNA variants within this sample encode the same CDR3. CDR3 in amino acids: CASRGTDTQYF. CDR3 bases: TGTGCCAGCAGAGGGACAGATACGCAGTATTTT. The V call is TRBV9, the J call TRBJ2-3; D gene ambiguous. Germline V CDR1 and CDR2: SGDLS, YYNGEE. This CDR3 is built from 11 residues. Trimming pared 5 bases from V and 3 bases from J, leaving 4 bases between.

This chain uses TRBV6-4 with TRBJ2-7; TRBD2 aligns across 10 bases. After removal of 6 bases from V and 2 bases from J, the junction contained 7 bases not matched to a gene. The CDR3 is 15 amino acids. The germline gives CDR1 MRHNA, CDR2 SNTAGT. CDR3 amino acids: CASRRGAGGPYEQYF. The CDR3 region has the DNA TGTGCCAGCAGACGGGGAGCGGGAGGGCCCTACGAGCAGTACTTC.

The CDR3 nucleotides are TGTGCCAGCAGACTCACTCACCGGGACACAAAACGGTCCGAGCAGTACTTC. Its protein product is CASRLTHRDTKRSEQYF. V and J are TRBV6-8 and TRBJ2-7; tentative D call: TRBD1 (6 bases). V was pared by 6 bases and J by 6 bases, with 27 bases between. The CDR3 length is 17 residues. Germline assignment: CDR1 MNHGY and CDR2 SAAAGT.

The genes are TRBV13 and TRBJ2-2, with 9 bases aligning to TRBD1. This CDR3 contains 14 residues. J was trimmed by 6 bases and V by 5 bases; bases with no gene match: 4. Germline CDR1 PRHDT, CDR2 FYEKMQ (reference sequence). The CDR3 DNA is TGTGCCAGCAGCCCAGGACAGGGGCCCGGGGAGCTGTTTTTT. This sequence encodes CASSPGQGPGELFF.

This chain links TRBV5-6 with TRBJ2-7; 8 nucleotides match TRBD1. Losses at the gene ends were 4 bases for V and 6 bases for J; bases not matched to a gene: 3. Germline CDR1 reads SGHDT; CDR2 reads YYEEEE. The CDR3 covers 12 residues. The CDR3 nucleotides read TGTGCCAGCAGCGTGGACAGGGCCGAGCAGTACTTC. Amino acid sequence: CASSVDRAEQYF.

V usage is TRBV11-2 and J usage is TRBJ2-3; D perhaps matches TRBD2 (6 bases). Germline V gene data show CDR1 as SGHAT and CDR2 as FQNNGV. This CDR3 is 16 amino acids long. V was pared by 2 bases and J by 5 bases, with 17 bases between. The CDR3 sequence: CASSLTTGAKGDTQYF. As DNA, the CDR3 is TGTGCCAGCAGCTTAACCACGGGAGCCAAGGGAGATACGCAGTATTTT.

The chain uses TRBV6-5 and TRBJ1-2; D is perhaps TRBD1 (5 bases). Trimming took 0 bases from V and 3 from J, leaving 8 bases between them. Germline CDR1 reads MNHEY; CDR2 reads SVGAGI. CDR3 length: 14 residues. CDR3 in DNA: TGTGCCAGCAGTTACTCGGACACCGACTATGGCTACACCTTC. This translates into CASSYSDTDYGYTF.

The rearrangement uses TRBV7-2 and TRBJ1-2, with TRBD1 matching 7 bases. This CDR3 region has 15 residues. Germline-derived CDR1 and CDR2 are SGHTA and FQGNSA. With V trimmed by 4 bases and J by 2 bases, 7 bases remained unmatched. CDR3 nucleotides: TGTGCCAGCAGCTCCCCGGGACAGAGAAACTATGGCTACACCTTC. Its translation: CASSSPGQRNYGYTF.

V gene TRBV7-2 combines with J gene TRBJ1-5; the D is unclear. This CDR3 region has 14 residues. Germline V gives CDR1 SGHTA, CDR2 FQGNSA. V shed 4 bases and J shed 6 bases, with 13 bases lying between them. The CDR3 DNA reads TGTGCCAGCAGCTATGGAGGGATCCCTCAGCCCCAGCATTTT. Translating it yields CASSYGGIPQPQHF.

The CDR3 region has the DNA TGTGCCATCAGTGAGTGGGGGAATAGCTCCTACGAGCAGTACTTC. This sequence encodes CAISEWGNSSYEQYF. The chain is built from TRBV10-3 and TRBJ2-7; perhaps D is TRBD1 or TRBD2 (5 bases each). V was shortened by 1 base and J by 0 bases, with 10 bases between the two germline ends. This CDR3 is 15 amino acids long. The germline V gene encodes CDR1 ENHRY and CDR2 SYGVKD.

The table lists this clone with a count of one. The chain employs TRBV27 and TRBJ2-2; D is ambiguous. Deletions cut 2 bases from V and 8 bases from J, with 9 bases between. Germline CDR1 reads MNHEY; CDR2 reads SMNVEV (reference sequence). This CDR3 has 13 residues. The CDR3 here is CASSLPQGGELFF. CDR3 coding DNA: TGTGCCAGCAGTTTACCCCAAGGTGGGGAGCTGTTTTTT.

This chain's CDR3 is CSVVMGGDYGYTF. The CDR3 nucleotides are TGCAGCGTTGTGATGGGAGGGGACTATGGCTACACCTTC. The chain is built from TRBV29-1 and TRBJ1-2; TRBD1 is a possible D gene (5 bases). Trimming shortened V by 4 bases and J by 3 bases, and 12 bases separated the two germline ends. From germline, CDR1 is SQVTM and CDR2 ANQGSEA. This CDR3 is 13 amino acids long.

The rearrangement joins TRBV27 to TRBJ2-7; 9 nucleotides agree with TRBD2. The trim removed 0 bases at V and 4 bases at J, leaving 7 bases unmatched. CDR1 and CDR2 (germline): MNHEY, SMNVEV (reference sequence). The CDR3 consists of 16 residues. This CDR3 is CASSLSGGLALYEQYF. CDR3 nucleotide sequence: TGTGCCAGCAGTTTATCGGGGGGACTAGCTCTGTACGAGCAGTACTTC.

J is TRBJ2-3 and V is TRBV6-5, with 7 bases aligning to TRBD1. The CDR3 covers 15 residues. Germline assignment: CDR1 MNHEY and CDR2 SVGAGI. The V and J ends lost 8 bases and 2 bases, in that order; junction bases with no gene match: 10. The DNA of the CDR3 is TGTGCCAGCCGGCTCCGGGGACAGATCACAGATACGCAGTATTTT. This encodes CASRLRGQITDTQYF.

V is TRBV6-6 and J is TRBJ2-1; 7 bases match TRBD2. CDR3 length: 13 residues. The V segment lost 3 bases and the J segment 14 bases; nucleotides outside the gene matches: 10. Germline V CDR1 and CDR2: MNHNY, SVGAGI (reference sequence). Here the CDR3 reads CASSYSPGTNKFF. The CDR3 DNA reads TGTGCCAGCAGTTATTCACCGGGGACTAATAAGTTCTTC.

The J gene is TRBJ2-5, the V gene TRBV28; 7 nucleotides agree with TRBD1. This CDR3 comprises 16 residues. V dropped 2 bases and J dropped 5; count of bases not matched to a gene: 11. Germline lookup yields CDR1 MDHEN and CDR2 SYDVKM. CDR3 loop: CASSLVDRLSGETQYF. The CDR3 nucleotides are TGTGCCAGCAGTTTAGTGGACAGGCTCTCGGGGGAGACCCAGTACTTC.

Concerning this clone itself: This sample includes further DNA sequences coding for the same CDR3. The chain carries TRBV5-1 and TRBJ2-7, with D possibly matching TRBD1 (6 bases). The CDR3 runs 12 residues. V gave up 4 bases and J gave up 3 bases, with 8 bases separating them. Germline assignment: CDR1 SGHRS and CDR2 YFSETQ. CDR3 DNA sequence: TGCGCCAGCAGCCTACAGGGCTACGAGCAGTACTTC. Translating gives CASSLQGYEQYF. The complete variable domain, with remaining parts taken from reference TRBV5-1 and TRBJ2-7, reads KAGVTQTPRYLIKTRGQQVTLSCSPISGHRSVSWYQQTPGQGLQFLFEYFSETQRNKGNFPGRFSGRQFSNSRSEMNVSTLELGDSALYLCASSLQGYEQYFGPGTRLTVT.

The sample holds a few counts of this clone. The chain has TRBV7-9 and TRBJ2-7; 8 bases match TRBD2. Germline trimming cut 1 base from V and 3 bases from J; bases unmatched to any gene: 5. CDR3 length equals 15 residues. Germline V gene lookup returns CDR1 SEHNR and CDR2 FQNEAQ (reference sequence). CDR3 nucleotides: TGTGCCAGCAGCTTAGTTGCGGGAGGCCACTACGAGCAGTACTTC. This gives the protein CASSLVAGGHYEQYF.

The chain carries TRBV13 and TRBJ2-5; D perhaps matches TRBD2 (6 bases). This CDR3 region has 15 residues. V dropped 5 bases and J dropped 2 bases, with 15 bases sitting between them. Looked up from germline, CDR1 is PRHDT and CDR2 is FYEKMQ (reference sequence). CDR3 sequence reads: CASSAGSALQETQYF. DNA of the CDR3: TGTGCCAGCAGCGCCGGGAGTGCCCTTCAAGAGACCCAGTACTTC.

The genes are TRBV27 and TRBJ2-3, with 9 bases lining up with TRBD2. Per germline, CDR1 MNHEY and CDR2 SMNVEV (reference sequence). Germline trimming cut 6 bases from V and 2 bases from J; bases unmatched to any gene: 9. The CDR3 spans 16 residues. CDR3 nucleotide sequence: TGTGCCAGCAGGTCTTTCCTAGCGGGGATCACAGATACGCAGTATTTT. Encoded protein: CASRSFLAGITDTQYF.

The chain employs TRBV5-1 and TRBJ1-3; no firm D call. Per the germline V gene, CDR1 is SGHRS and CDR2 is YFSETQ. V was shortened by 2 bases and J by 1 base, with 19 bases between the two germline ends. The CDR3 is 18 residues long. The CDR3 DNA follows: TGCGCCAGCAGCTTAATGGGCGGAATAATTGGGTCTGGAAACACCATATATTTT. Translated: CASSLMGGIIGSGNTIYF.

The genes are TRBV10-2 and TRBJ2-7; D perhaps matches TRBD1 (6 bases). CDR3 size: 15 residues. CDR1 is WSHSY, CDR2 SAAADI, per germline. V was clipped by 6 bases and J by 1 base, with 16 bases between them. CDR3 coding DNA: TGCGCCAGCAGACAGGGCCCAGAACGGTCCTACGAGCAGTACTTC. This codes for CASRQGPERSYEQYF.

This chain connects TRBV5-1 to TRBJ1-2; D perhaps matches TRBD1 (5 bases). The germline V gene has CDR1 SGHRS and CDR2 YFSETQ. Trimming cost V 1 base and J 7 bases, with 14 bases left between them. The CDR3 totals 14 residues. The CDR3 spells CASSLNRRGGGYTF. CDR3 nucleotide sequence: TGCGCCAGCAGCTTGAACAGGAGAGGAGGTGGCTACACCTTC.